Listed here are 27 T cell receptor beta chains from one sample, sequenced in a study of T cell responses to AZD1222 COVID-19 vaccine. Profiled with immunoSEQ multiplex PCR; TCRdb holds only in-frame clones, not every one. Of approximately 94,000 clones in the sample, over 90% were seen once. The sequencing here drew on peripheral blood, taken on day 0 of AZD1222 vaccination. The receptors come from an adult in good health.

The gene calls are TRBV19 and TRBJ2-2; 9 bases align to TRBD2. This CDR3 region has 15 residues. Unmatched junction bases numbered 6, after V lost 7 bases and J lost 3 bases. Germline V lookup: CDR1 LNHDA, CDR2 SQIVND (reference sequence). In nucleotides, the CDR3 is TGTGCCAGTAAGACTAGCGGTTGGGACACCGGGGAGCTGTTTTTT. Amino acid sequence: CASKTSGWDTGELFF.

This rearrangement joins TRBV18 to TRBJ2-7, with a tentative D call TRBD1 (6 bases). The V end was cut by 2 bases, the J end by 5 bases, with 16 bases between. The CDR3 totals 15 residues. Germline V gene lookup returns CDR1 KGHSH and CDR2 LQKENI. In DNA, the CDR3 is TGTGCCAGCTCACCAATAACAGGGACGGATCACGAGCAGTACTTC. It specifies CASSPITGTDHEQYF. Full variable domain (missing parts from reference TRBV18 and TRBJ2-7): NAGVMQNPRHLVRRRGQEARLRCSPMKGHSHVYWYRQLPEEGLKFMVYLQKENIIDESGMPKERFSAEFPKEGPSILRIQQVVRGDSAAYFCASSPITGTDHEQYFGPGTRLTVT.

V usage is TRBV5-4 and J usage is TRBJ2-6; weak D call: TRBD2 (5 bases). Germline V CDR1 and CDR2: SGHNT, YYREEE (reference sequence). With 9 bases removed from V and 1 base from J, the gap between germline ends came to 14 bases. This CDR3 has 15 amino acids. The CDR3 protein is CAIQRDSSGANVLTF. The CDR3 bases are TGTGCCATCCAACGGGATTCTTCTGGGGCCAACGTCCTGACTTTC.

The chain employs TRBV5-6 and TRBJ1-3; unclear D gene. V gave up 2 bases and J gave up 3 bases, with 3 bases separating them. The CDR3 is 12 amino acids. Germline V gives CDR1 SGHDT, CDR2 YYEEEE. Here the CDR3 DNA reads TGTGCCAGCAGCTTAAATGGAAACACCATATATTTT. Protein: CASSLNGNTIYF.

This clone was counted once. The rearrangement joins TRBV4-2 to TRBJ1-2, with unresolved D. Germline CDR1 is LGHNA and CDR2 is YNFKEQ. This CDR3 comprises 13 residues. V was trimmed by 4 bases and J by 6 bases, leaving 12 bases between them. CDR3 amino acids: CASSPSVRNGYTF. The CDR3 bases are TGTGCCAGCAGCCCCTCCGTCAGGAATGGCTACACCTTC.

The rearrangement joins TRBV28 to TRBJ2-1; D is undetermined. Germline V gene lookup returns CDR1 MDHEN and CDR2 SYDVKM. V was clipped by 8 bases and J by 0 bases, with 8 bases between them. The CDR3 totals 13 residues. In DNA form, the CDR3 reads TGTGCCAGCGGGATTTACTCCTACAATGAGCAGTTCTTC. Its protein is CASGIYSYNEQFF.

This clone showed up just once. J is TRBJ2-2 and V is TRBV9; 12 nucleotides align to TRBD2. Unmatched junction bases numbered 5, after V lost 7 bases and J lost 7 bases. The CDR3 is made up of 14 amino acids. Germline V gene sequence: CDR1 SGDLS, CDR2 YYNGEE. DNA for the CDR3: TGTGCCAGCGCCGGGACTAGCGGGCACGGGGAGCTGTTTTTT. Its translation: CASAGTSGHGELFF.

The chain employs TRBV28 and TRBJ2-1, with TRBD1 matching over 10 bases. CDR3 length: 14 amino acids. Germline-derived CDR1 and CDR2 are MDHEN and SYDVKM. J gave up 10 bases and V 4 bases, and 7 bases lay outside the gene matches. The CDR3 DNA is TGTGCCAGCAGTTCAGGACAGGGGGTCGCCGAGCAGTTCTTC. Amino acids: CASSSGQGVAEQFF.

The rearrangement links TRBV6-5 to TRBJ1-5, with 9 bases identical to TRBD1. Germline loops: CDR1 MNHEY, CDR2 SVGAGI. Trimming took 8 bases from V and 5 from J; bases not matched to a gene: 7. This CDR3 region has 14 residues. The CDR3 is CASGRTGVDQPQHF. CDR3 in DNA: TGTGCCAGCGGGCGGACAGGGGTTGATCAGCCCCAGCATTTT.

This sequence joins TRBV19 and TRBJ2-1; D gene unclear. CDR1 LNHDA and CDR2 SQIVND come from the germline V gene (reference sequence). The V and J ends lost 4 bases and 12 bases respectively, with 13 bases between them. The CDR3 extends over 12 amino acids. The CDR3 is CASSRIVKLQFF. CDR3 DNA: TGTGCCAGTAGTAGGATCGTTAAACTGCAGTTCTTC.

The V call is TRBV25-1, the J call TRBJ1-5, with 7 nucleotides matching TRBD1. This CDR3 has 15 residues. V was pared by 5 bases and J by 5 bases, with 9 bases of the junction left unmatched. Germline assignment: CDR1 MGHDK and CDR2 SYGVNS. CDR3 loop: CASSSTGARDQPQHF. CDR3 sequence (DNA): TGTGCCAGCAGTAGTACAGGGGCGCGAGATCAGCCCCAGCATTTT.

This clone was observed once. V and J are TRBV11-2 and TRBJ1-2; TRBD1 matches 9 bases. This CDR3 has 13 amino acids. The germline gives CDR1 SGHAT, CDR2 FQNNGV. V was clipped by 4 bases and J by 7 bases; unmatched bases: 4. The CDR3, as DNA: TGTGCCAGCAGCTACGACAGGGGGGGTGGCTACACCTTC. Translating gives CASSYDRGGGYTF.

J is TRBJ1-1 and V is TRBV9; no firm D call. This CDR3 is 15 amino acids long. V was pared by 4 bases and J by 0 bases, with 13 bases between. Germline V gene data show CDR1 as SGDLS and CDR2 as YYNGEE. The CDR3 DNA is TGTGCCAGCAGCCCTCAGGTGTCCATGAACACTGAAGCTTTCTTT. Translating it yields CASSPQVSMNTEAFF.

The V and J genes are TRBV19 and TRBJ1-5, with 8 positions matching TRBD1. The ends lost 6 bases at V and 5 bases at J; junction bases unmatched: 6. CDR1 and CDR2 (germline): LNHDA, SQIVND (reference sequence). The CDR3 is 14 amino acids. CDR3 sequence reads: CASRAGGADQPQHF. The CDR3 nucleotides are TGTGCCAGTAGAGCAGGGGGCGCGGATCAGCCCCAGCATTTT.

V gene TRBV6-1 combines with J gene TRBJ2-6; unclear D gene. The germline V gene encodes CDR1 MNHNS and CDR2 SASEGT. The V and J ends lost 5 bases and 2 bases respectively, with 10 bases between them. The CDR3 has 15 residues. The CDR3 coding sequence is TGTGCCAGCAGTTTCAGAGTTGCTGGGGCCAACGTCCTGACTTTC. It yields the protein CASSFRVAGANVLTF.

CDR3 residues: CASTPGTFINEQFF. CDR3 DNA: TGTGCCAGCACCCCCGGGACTTTTATCAATGAGCAGTTCTTC. The genes are TRBV2 and TRBJ2-1; TRBD2 might be the D (6 bases). CDR3 length equals 14 residues. Germline CDR1 SNHLY, CDR2 FYNNEI. The V end lost 7 bases, the J end lost 6 bases, and 16 bases lay between the germline ends.

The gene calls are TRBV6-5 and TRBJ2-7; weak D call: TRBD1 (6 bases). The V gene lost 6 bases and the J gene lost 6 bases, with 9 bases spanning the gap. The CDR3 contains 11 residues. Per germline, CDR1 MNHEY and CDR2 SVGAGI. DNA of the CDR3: TGTGCCAGCAGACAGGGTGTCGAGCAGTACTTC. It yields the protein CASRQGVEQYF.

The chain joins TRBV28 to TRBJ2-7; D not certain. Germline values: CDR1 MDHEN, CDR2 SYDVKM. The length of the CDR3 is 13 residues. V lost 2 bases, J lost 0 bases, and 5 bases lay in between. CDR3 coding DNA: TGTGCCAGCAGTTTAGAACTCTCCTACGAGCAGTACTTC. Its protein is CASSLELSYEQYF. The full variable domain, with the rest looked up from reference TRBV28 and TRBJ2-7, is DVKVTQSSRYLVKRTGEKVFLECVQDMDHENMFWYRQDPGLGLRLIYFSYDVKMKEKGDIPEGYSVSREKKERFSLILESASTNQTSMYLCASSLELSYEQYFGPGTRLTVT.

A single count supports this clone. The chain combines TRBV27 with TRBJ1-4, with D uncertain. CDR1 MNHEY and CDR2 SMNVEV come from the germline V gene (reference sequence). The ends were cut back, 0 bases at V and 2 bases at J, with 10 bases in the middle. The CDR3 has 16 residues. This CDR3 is CASSLSVNPTNEKLFF. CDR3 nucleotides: TGTGCCAGCAGTTTATCAGTGAACCCCACTAATGAAAAACTGTTTTTT.

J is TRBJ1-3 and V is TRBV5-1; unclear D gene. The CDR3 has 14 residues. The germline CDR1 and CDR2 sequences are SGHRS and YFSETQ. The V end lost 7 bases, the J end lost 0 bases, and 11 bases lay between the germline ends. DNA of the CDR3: TGCGCCAGCTCACCTAGTAGCTCTGGAAACACCATATATTTT. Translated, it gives CASSPSSSGNTIYF. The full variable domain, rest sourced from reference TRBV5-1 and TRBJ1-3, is KAGVTQTPRYLIKTRGQQVTLSCSPISGHRSVSWYQQTPGQGLQFLFEYFSETQRNKGNFPGRFSGRQFSNSRSEMNVSTLELGDSALYLCASSPSSSGNTIYFGEGSWLTVV.

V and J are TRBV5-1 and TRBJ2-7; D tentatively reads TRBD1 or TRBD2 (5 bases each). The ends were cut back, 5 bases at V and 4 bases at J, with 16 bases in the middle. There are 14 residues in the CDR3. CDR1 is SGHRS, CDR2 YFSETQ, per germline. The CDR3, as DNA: TGCGCCAGCAGGCCGGGACCCGTTCTATACGAGCAGTACTTC. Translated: CASRPGPVLYEQYF.

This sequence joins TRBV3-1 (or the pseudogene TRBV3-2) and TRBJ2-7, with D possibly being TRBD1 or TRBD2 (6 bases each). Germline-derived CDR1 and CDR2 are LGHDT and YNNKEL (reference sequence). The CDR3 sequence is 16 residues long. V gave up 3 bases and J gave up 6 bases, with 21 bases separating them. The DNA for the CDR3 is TGTGCCAGCAGCCAGCTTCCAGGGGACCAGGGAGGCGAGCAGTACTTC. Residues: CASSQLPGDQGGEQYF.

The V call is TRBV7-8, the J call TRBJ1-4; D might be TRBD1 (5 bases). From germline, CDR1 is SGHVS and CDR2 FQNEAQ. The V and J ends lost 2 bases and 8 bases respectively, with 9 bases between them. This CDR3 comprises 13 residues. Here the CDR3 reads CASSLRGEEKLFF. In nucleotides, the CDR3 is TGTGCCAGCAGCTTACGAGGGGAGGAAAAACTGTTTTTT.

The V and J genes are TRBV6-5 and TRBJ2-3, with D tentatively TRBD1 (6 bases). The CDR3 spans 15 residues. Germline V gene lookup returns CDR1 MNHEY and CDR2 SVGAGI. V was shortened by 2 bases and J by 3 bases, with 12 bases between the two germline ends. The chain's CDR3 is CASSYGGGATDTQYF. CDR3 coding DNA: TGTGCCAGCAGTTACGGTGGGGGCGCTACAGATACGCAGTATTTT.

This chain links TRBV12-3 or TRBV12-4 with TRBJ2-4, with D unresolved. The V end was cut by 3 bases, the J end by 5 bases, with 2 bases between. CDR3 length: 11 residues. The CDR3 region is CASSLENIQYF. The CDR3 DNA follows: TGTGCCAGCAGTTTGGAAAACATTCAGTACTTC.

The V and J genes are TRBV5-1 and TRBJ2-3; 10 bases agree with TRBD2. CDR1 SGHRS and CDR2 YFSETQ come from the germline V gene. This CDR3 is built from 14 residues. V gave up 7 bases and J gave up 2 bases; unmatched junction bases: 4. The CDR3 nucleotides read TGCGCCAGCCTAGCGGGAGTCAACACAGATACGCAGTATTTT. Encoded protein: CASLAGVNTDTQYF.

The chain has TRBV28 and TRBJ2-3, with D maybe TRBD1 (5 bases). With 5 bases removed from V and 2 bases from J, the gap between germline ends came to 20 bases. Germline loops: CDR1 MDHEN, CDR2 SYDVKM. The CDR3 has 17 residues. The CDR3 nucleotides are TGTGCCAGCAGTCCCGCCCCCAGGGTGAGGCCCACAGATACGCAGTATTTT. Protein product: CASSPAPRVRPTDTQYF.